This is a list of T cell receptor beta chains from one sample in a study of cytotoxic CD8 clonotypes in ibrutinib-treated CLL. TCRdb's copy holds only in-frame clones and misses some; the assay was immunoSEQ multiplex PCR. This repertoire shows fewer than 25,000 clones, roughly 68% found once; its top ten account for less than 35%. Specimen: PBMCs, collected after 24 months of ibrutinib treatment. The receptors originated from a human donor with chronic lymphocytic leukemia. CDR3s include the opening cysteine and the closing phenylalanine or tryptophan. Fields, in order: D gene, J gene, clone size, V gene, CDR3 protein, CDR3 DNA. The D gene is left open where the match is weak. Part of the rows lack a size; the others show once, few, many or a class for expanded clones.

D gene: TRBD2; J gene: TRBJ2-3; clone size: -; V gene: TRBV10-2; CDR3 protein: CAISLTGGAGEDTQYF; CDR3 DNA: TGCGCCATCTCTCTAACGGGGGGGGCTGGGGAAGATACGCAGTATTTT
D gene: -; J gene: TRBJ2-2; clone size: -; V gene: TRBV27; CDR3 protein: CASSFIPPGFNTGELFF; CDR3 DNA: TGTGCCAGCAGTTTTATTCCCCCGGGATTTAACACCGGGGAGCTGTTTTTT
D gene: TRBD1; J gene: TRBJ1-5; clone size: -; V gene: TRBV7-9; CDR3 protein: CASSSGQGTQPQHF; CDR3 DNA: TGTGCCAGCAGTTCCGGACAGGGAACACAGCCCCAGCATTTT
D gene: TRBD1; J gene: TRBJ1-1; clone size: -; V gene: TRBV18; CDR3 protein: CASSPVGQGGTEAFF; CDR3 DNA: TGTGCCAGCTCACCAGTGGGACAGGGAGGCACTGAAGCTTTCTTT
D gene: -; J gene: TRBJ2-7; clone size: -; V gene: TRBV5-1; CDR3 protein: CASSLEEGPGYEQYF; CDR3 DNA: TGCGCCAGCAGCTTGGAGGAGGGTCCTGGATACGAGCAGTACTTC
D gene: -; J gene: TRBJ1-2; clone size: -; V gene: TRBV19; CDR3 protein: CASSMRGLGYTF; CDR3 DNA: TGTGCCAGTAGTATGAGAGGGCTCGGCTACACCTTC
D gene: -; J gene: TRBJ1-5; clone size: -; V gene: TRBV2; CDR3 protein: CASSVQGSHQPQHF; CDR3 DNA: TGTGCCAGCAGTGTCCAGGGGTCGCATCAGCCCCAGCATTTT
D gene: -; J gene: TRBJ2-2; clone size: -; V gene: TRBV5-6; CDR3 protein: CASSEPVGGTGELFF; CDR3 DNA: TGTGCCAGCAGTGAACCTGTCGGGGGCACCGGGGAGCTGTTTTTT
D gene: TRBD1; J gene: TRBJ1-5; clone size: -; V gene: TRBV5-6; CDR3 protein: CASSLEGGADQPQHF; CDR3 DNA: TGTGCCAGCAGCTTGGAAGGGGGCGCGGATCAGCCCCAGCATTTT
D gene: TRBD1; J gene: TRBJ2-5; clone size: -; V gene: TRBV7-9; CDR3 protein: CASSLEGDRNDQETQYF; CDR3 DNA: TGTGCCAGCAGCTTAGAGGGGGACAGGAACGATCAAGAGACCCAGTACTTC
D gene: -; J gene: TRBJ2-7; clone size: -; V gene: TRBV7-9; CDR3 protein: CASSFMQGFYEQYF; CDR3 DNA: TGTGCCAGCAGCTTCATGCAGGGTTTCTACGAGCAGTACTTC
D gene: -; J gene: TRBJ2-2; clone size: -; V gene: TRBV4-1; CDR3 protein: CASSPLRGTGELFF; CDR3 DNA: TGCGCCAGCAGCCCGTTAAGGGGCACCGGGGAGCTGTTTTTT
D gene: -; J gene: TRBJ2-3; clone size: -; V gene: TRBV19; CDR3 protein: CASSMGGRTDTQYF; CDR3 DNA: TGTGCCAGTAGTATGGGCGGGCGGACAGATACGCAGTATTTT
D gene: TRBD1; J gene: TRBJ2-7; clone size: -; V gene: TRBV5-4; CDR3 protein: CASSTKTGTNEQYF; CDR3 DNA: TGTGCCAGCAGCACTAAGACAGGGACAAACGAGCAGTACTTC
D gene: -; J gene: TRBJ1-1; clone size: -; V gene: TRBV29-1; CDR3 protein: CSVGSPGVHTEAFF; CDR3 DNA: TGCAGCGTTGGGTCTCCGGGGGTGCACACTGAAGCTTTCTTT
D gene: -; J gene: TRBJ1-1; clone size: -; V gene: TRBV2; CDR3 protein: CASSFPPPDTEAFF; CDR3 DNA: TGTGCCAGCAGTTTCCCGCCCCCTGACACTGAAGCTTTCTTT
D gene: -; J gene: TRBJ2-3; clone size: -; V gene: TRBV10-1; CDR3 protein: CASSESVGGSTDTQYF; CDR3 DNA: TGCGCCAGCAGTGAGTCTGTAGGGGGATCGACAGATACGCAGTATTTT
D gene: -; J gene: TRBJ1-6; clone size: -; V gene: TRBV7-9; CDR3 protein: CASSLARYHSPLHF; CDR3 DNA: TGTGCCAGCAGCTTAGCGAGGTATCATTCACCCCTCCACTTT
D gene: -; J gene: TRBJ2-1; clone size: once; V gene: TRBV4-1; CDR3 protein: CASSQDNRIGNEQFF; CDR3 DNA: TGCGCCAGCAGCCAAGATAACAGGATTGGGAATGAGCAGTTCTTC
D gene: -; J gene: TRBJ2-5; clone size: -; V gene: TRBV4-2; CDR3 protein: CASSPSQQETQYF; CDR3 DNA: TGTGCCAGCAGCCCCTCGCAGCAAGAGACCCAGTACTTC
D gene: -; J gene: TRBJ1-4; clone size: few; V gene: TRBV20-1; CDR3 protein: CSARDVEKLFF; CDR3 DNA: TGCAGTGCTAGGGACGTCGAAAAACTGTTTTTT
D gene: TRBD1; J gene: TRBJ1-2; clone size: -; V gene: TRBV29-1; CDR3 protein: CSFGRDRDYGYTF; CDR3 DNA: TGCAGCTTCGGCCGGGACAGGGACTATGGCTACACCTTC
D gene: -; J gene: TRBJ2-2; clone size: -; V gene: TRBV5-4; CDR3 protein: CASSTRGAAGELFF; CDR3 DNA: TGTGCCAGCAGCACTAGGGGAGCAGCCGGGGAGCTGTTTTTT
D gene: -; J gene: TRBJ2-7; clone size: once; V gene: TRBV4-2; CDR3 protein: CASSQGERGSYEQYF; CDR3 DNA: TGTGCCAGCAGCCAAGGAGAAAGGGGCTCCTACGAGCAGTACTTC
D gene: -; J gene: TRBJ1-6; clone size: -; V gene: TRBV9; CDR3 protein: CASSSSNSPLHF; CDR3 DNA: TGTGCCAGCAGCTCTTCAAATTCACCCCTCCACTTT
D gene: TRBD1; J gene: TRBJ1-5; clone size: few; V gene: TRBV2; CDR3 protein: CASSQRFGRGLDQPQHF; CDR3 DNA: TGTGCCAGCAGTCAGAGGTTCGGCAGGGGGCTGGATCAGCCCCAGCATTTT
D gene: TRBD1; J gene: TRBJ2-3; clone size: -; V gene: TRBV7-9; CDR3 protein: CASSSRTGPRLSTDTQYF; CDR3 DNA: TGTGCCAGCAGCTCCAGGACAGGGCCCCGCCTGTCCACAGATACGCAGTATTTT
D gene: TRBD1; J gene: TRBJ1-2; clone size: -; V gene: TRBV5-1; CDR3 protein: CASSLVSRGQANYGYTF; CDR3 DNA: TGCGCCAGCAGCTTGGTCTCTCGGGGACAGGCTAACTATGGCTACACCTTC
D gene: -; J gene: TRBJ2-7; clone size: -; V gene: TRBV29-1; CDR3 protein: CSVVMTYEQYF; CDR3 DNA: TGCAGCGTAGTTATGACCTACGAGCAGTACTTC
D gene: -; J gene: TRBJ1-3; clone size: -; V gene: TRBV11-2; CDR3 protein: CASSLKMGGSGNTIYF; CDR3 DNA: TGTGCCAGCAGCTTAAAAATGGGGGGCTCTGGAAACACCATATATTTT
D gene: TRBD1; J gene: TRBJ1-2; clone size: -; V gene: TRBV7-9; CDR3 protein: CASSMGQGPNYGYTF; CDR3 DNA: TGTGCCAGCAGCATGGGACAGGGCCCCAACTATGGCTACACCTTC
D gene: -; J gene: TRBJ2-1; clone size: -; V gene: TRBV27; CDR3 protein: CASSFGPIFSNEQFF; CDR3 DNA: TGTGCCAGCAGTTTCGGCCCCATTTTTTCTAATGAGCAGTTCTTC
D gene: -; J gene: TRBJ2-7; clone size: -; V gene: TRBV27; CDR3 protein: CATAASGGFLEQYF; CDR3 DNA: TGTGCCACAGCAGCCTCTGGGGGGTTCCTCGAGCAGTACTTC
D gene: -; J gene: TRBJ1-1; clone size: -; V gene: TRBV9; CDR3 protein: CASGSRGGQTEAFF; CDR3 DNA: TGTGCCAGCGGTTCGAGAGGGGGGCAAACTGAAGCTTTCTTT
D gene: TRBD1; J gene: TRBJ2-5; clone size: -; V gene: TRBV5-6; CDR3 protein: CASSSQGDQETQYF; CDR3 DNA: TGTGCCAGCAGTTCACAGGGGGACCAAGAGACCCAGTACTTC
D gene: -; J gene: TRBJ2-1; clone size: -; V gene: TRBV11-3; CDR3 protein: CASSLEGYNEQFF; CDR3 DNA: TGTGCCAGCAGCTTAGAGGGGTACAATGAGCAGTTCTTC
D gene: -; J gene: TRBJ1-6; clone size: -; V gene: TRBV7-6; CDR3 protein: CASSFKEGPLHF; CDR3 DNA: TGTGCCAGCAGCTTTAAGGAAGGACCCCTCCACTTT
D gene: TRBD2; J gene: TRBJ2-5; clone size: -; V gene: TRBV5-4; CDR3 protein: CASSTTSGRTQYF; CDR3 DNA: TGTGCCAGCAGCACGACTAGCGGGCGGACCCAGTACTTC
D gene: -; J gene: TRBJ2-3; clone size: few; V gene: TRBV29-1; CDR3 protein: CSVDGGNTDTQYF; CDR3 DNA: TGCAGCGTTGATGGCGGGAACACAGATACGCAGTATTTT
D gene: -; J gene: TRBJ1-2; clone size: -; V gene: TRBV4-1; CDR3 protein: CASSQDQGFYGYTF; CDR3 DNA: TGCGCCAGCAGCCAAGATCAGGGGTTTTATGGCTACACCTTC
D gene: -; J gene: TRBJ2-1; clone size: -; V gene: TRBV27; CDR3 protein: CASALRGASSYNEQFF; CDR3 DNA: TGTGCCAGCGCCCTGAGGGGGGCGAGCTCCTACAATGAGCAGTTCTTC
D gene: -; J gene: TRBJ1-2; clone size: -; V gene: TRBV29-1; CDR3 protein: CSVERSGNYGYTF; CDR3 DNA: TGCAGCGTTGAAAGGTCAGGCAACTATGGCTACACCTTC
D gene: -; J gene: TRBJ1-2; clone size: -; V gene: TRBV5-1; CDR3 protein: CASSPTPGTDYYGYTF; CDR3 DNA: TGCGCCAGCAGCCCTACACCCGGGACGGACTACTATGGCTACACCTTC
D gene: TRBD1; J gene: TRBJ1-2; clone size: -; V gene: TRBV5-5; CDR3 protein: CASSLMTGATINYGYTF; CDR3 DNA: TGTGCCAGCAGCTTGATGACAGGGGCGACTATTAACTATGGCTACACCTTC
D gene: -; J gene: TRBJ1-2; clone size: -; V gene: TRBV25-1; CDR3 protein: CASSPPPGTYGYTF; CDR3 DNA: TGTGCCAGCTCACCACCGCCAGGGACTTATGGCTACACCTTC
D gene: -; J gene: TRBJ2-1; clone size: -; V gene: TRBV5-1; CDR3 protein: CASSFNREDEQFF; CDR3 DNA: TGCGCCAGCAGCTTCAACAGGGAGGATGAGCAGTTCTTC
D gene: TRBD1; J gene: TRBJ1-4; clone size: -; V gene: TRBV12-5; CDR3 protein: CASGIGQGWEEKLFF; CDR3 DNA: TGTGCTAGTGGTATCGGACAGGGTTGGGAGGAAAAACTGTTTTTT
D gene: -; J gene: TRBJ1-1; clone size: -; V gene: TRBV19; CDR3 protein: CASSIAVPGRTEAFF; CDR3 DNA: TGTGCCAGTAGTATAGCGGTCCCCGGCAGGACTGAAGCTTTCTTT
D gene: -; J gene: TRBJ1-3; clone size: few; V gene: TRBV5-1; CDR3 protein: CASSLLGGENTIYF; CDR3 DNA: TGCGCCAGCAGCTTGTTGGGGGGTGAGAACACCATATATTTT
D gene: -; J gene: TRBJ1-2; clone size: few; V gene: TRBV5-6; CDR3 protein: CASSFLGHNYGYTF; CDR3 DNA: TGTGCCAGCAGCTTCCTAGGTCACAACTATGGCTACACCTTC
D gene: -; J gene: TRBJ2-3; clone size: -; V gene: TRBV10-3; CDR3 protein: CASWGLAEPEGRQYF; CDR3 DNA: TGTGCCAGCTGGGGACTCGCCGAACCAGAAGGGAGGCAGTATTTT
D gene: -; J gene: TRBJ2-1; clone size: -; V gene: TRBV27; CDR3 protein: CASSLRGGGYNEQFF; CDR3 DNA: TGTGCCAGCAGCCTTCGTGGCGGAGGTTACAATGAGCAGTTCTTC
D gene: TRBD1; J gene: TRBJ2-7; clone size: -; V gene: TRBV5-1; CDR3 protein: CASSSGTAAWDEQYF; CDR3 DNA: TGCGCCAGCAGCTCGGGGACAGCCGCCTGGGACGAGCAGTACTTC
D gene: TRBD1; J gene: TRBJ1-1; clone size: -; V gene: TRBV25-1; CDR3 protein: CASSDRGRRTEAFF; CDR3 DNA: TGTGCCAGCAGTGACAGGGGGAGGCGTACTGAAGCTTTCTTT
D gene: -; J gene: TRBJ1-1; clone size: -; V gene: TRBV5-4; CDR3 protein: CASSLDRPGMTEAFF; CDR3 DNA: TGTGCCAGCAGCTTGGATCGGCCGGGTATGACTGAAGCTTTCTTT
D gene: -; J gene: TRBJ2-1; clone size: -; V gene: TRBV19; CDR3 protein: CASSKGRFLDEQFF; CDR3 DNA: TGTGCCAGTAGTAAGGGCAGGTTCTTAGATGAGCAGTTCTTC
D gene: -; J gene: TRBJ2-7; clone size: many; V gene: TRBV19; CDR3 protein: CASSIGDGNEQYF; CDR3 DNA: TGTGCCAGTAGTATAGGTGACGGGAACGAGCAGTACTTC
D gene: TRBD2; J gene: TRBJ2-5; clone size: -; V gene: TRBV4-1; CDR3 protein: CASSQAPSGGAETQYF; CDR3 DNA: TGCGCCAGCAGCCAAGCCCCAAGCGGGGGGGCGGAGACCCAGTACTTC